Listed here are 14 T cell receptor beta chains from one sample, sequenced in a study of glioma-infiltrating T cells. Using RNA template, CDR3s of TCR alpha and beta were amplified with iRepertoire arm-PCR. MiXCR, run by TCRdb on the multiplex PCR reads, gives a single entry per CDR3 protein. The sample holds a few hundred thousand distinct CDR3 sequences, roughly two fifths seen once. Sequenced: glioma tissue, nonneoplastic brain tissue, or PBMCs (not recorded which). The receptors stem from a human donor with low-grade glioma or glioblastoma, undergoing nonglioma brain surgery, or in good health (not recorded which).

Concerning this clonotype: One end of the junction varies from germline; a read error may be responsible. V usage is TRBV20-1 and J usage is TRBJ2-3; D remains ambiguous. This CDR3 is built from 15 residues. Germline CDR1 reads DFQATT; CDR2 reads SNEGSKA (reference sequence). The DNA of the CDR3 is TGCAGTCTTGGGAACCCACGGACCTTCACAGATACGCCGTATTTT. Translated: CSLGNPRTFTDTPYF.

The chain joins TRBV3-1 to TRBJ1-1; D gene uncertain. There are 14 residues in the CDR3. CDR1 is LGHDT, CDR2 YNNKEL, per germline (reference sequence). Deletions cut 5 bases from V and 3 bases from J, with 13 bases between. The CDR3 reads CASSNLGADTEAFF. In DNA, the CDR3 is TGTGCCAGCAGCAATTTGGGCGCGGACACTGAAGCTTTCTTT. Based on the CDR3 plus reference TRBV3-1 and TRBJ1-1, the full variable domain is DTAVSQTPKYLVTQMGNDKSIKCEQNLGHDTMYWYKQDSKKFLKIMFSYNNKELIINETVPNRFSPKSPDKAHLNLHINSLELGDSAVYFCASSNLGADTEAFFGQGTRLTVV.

The J gene is TRBJ1-4, the V gene TRBV3-1; D unclear. The germline CDR1 and CDR2 sequences are LGHDT and YNNKEL (reference sequence). This CDR3 has 15 amino acids. V lost 4 bases and J lost 1, with 10 bases in between. The CDR3 sequence is CASSRTSGTNEKLFF. As DNA, the CDR3 is TGTGCCAGCAGCCGCACGTCGGGAACTAATGAAAAACTGTTTTTT.

Details on this clonotype: A junction end diverges from the germline sequence, so it may reflect a read error. This chain connects TRBV6-1 to TRBJ1-1; 7 nucleotides match TRBD1. Per germline, CDR1 MNHNS and CDR2 SASEGT. The CDR3 has 12 amino acids. The CDR3 spells CAISEWDSVAFF. In DNA, the CDR3 is TGTGCCATCAGTGAGTGGGACAGTGTAGCTTTCTTT.

The gene calls are TRBV5-4 and TRBJ1-4; TRBD1 aligns across 8 bases. The CDR3 is 15 amino acids. V lost 0 bases, J lost 4 bases, and 2 bases stayed unmatched. Germline V gene sequence: CDR1 SGHNT, CDR2 YYREEE (reference sequence). This CDR3 reads CASSLDRGNNEKLFF. CDR3 DNA sequence: TGTGCCAGCAGCTTGGACAGGGGGAATAATGAAAAACTGTTTTTT.

This clonotype came up a few times. The rearrangement links TRBV6-5 to TRBJ2-4; D possibly uses TRBD1 or TRBD2 (6 bases each). Germline V lookup: CDR1 MNHEY, CDR2 SVGAGI. Trimming shortened V by 2 bases and J by 2 bases, and 7 bases separated the two germline ends. CDR3 size: 14 residues. The CDR3 bases are TGTGCCAGCAGTTACGGGGGGCCCAAAAACATTCAGTACTTC. It codes for CASSYGGPKNIQYF.

This clonotype was seen at least ten times. This chain joins TRBV6-1 and TRBJ2-7; 7 nucleotides match TRBD2. V lost 5 bases and J lost 0; bases outside the gene matches: 4. The CDR3 contains 14 residues. Germline lookup yields CDR1 MNHNS and CDR2 SASEGT. The CDR3 nucleotides read TGTGCCAGCAGTAGGACTAGGAACTCCTACGAGCAGTACTTC. The encoded protein is CASSRTRNSYEQYF.

This clonotype has just a few counts. V usage is TRBV7-9 and J usage is TRBJ2-1, with TRBD2 identical over 10 bases. Germline lookup yields CDR1 SEHNR and CDR2 FQNEAQ (reference sequence). V lost 4 bases and J lost 2; bases outside the gene matches: 8. This CDR3 spans 17 amino acids. The CDR3, as DNA: TGTGCCAGCAGCTCCCTGCGGACTAGCGGAACCTACAATGAGCAGTTCTTC. This translates into CASSSLRTSGTYNEQFF.

J is TRBJ2-7 and V is TRBV4-3; 11 positions agree with TRBD2. From germline, CDR1 is LGHNA and CDR2 YSLEER. This CDR3 is built from 16 residues. J gave up 4 bases and V 3 bases, and 8 bases lay outside the gene matches. Written as DNA, the CDR3 is TGCGCCAGCAGCCACCTGGGGACTAGCGGAATTTACGAGCAGTACTTC. It translates to CASSHLGTSGIYEQYF.

As to this clonotype: The junction shows a germline mismatch at one end, possibly a read error. The chain uses TRBV6-1 and TRBJ2-7; tentative D call: TRBD2 (5 bases). The V gene's germline CDR1 is MNHNS and CDR2 SASEGT. CDR3 length: 11 residues. The CDR3 loop reads CASSASYEHYF. CDR3 coding DNA: TGTGCCAGCAGCGCTAGCTACGAGCATTACTTC.

The J gene is TRBJ2-1, the V gene TRBV20-1, with TRBD2 identical over 8 bases. V gave up 3 bases and J gave up 9 bases; unmatched junction bases: 4. CDR1 and CDR2 from the germline V gene are DFQATT and SNEGSKA (reference sequence). The CDR3 is made up of 12 amino acids. CDR3 sequence reads: CSASGRGSEQFF. CDR3 DNA: TGCAGTGCTAGCGGGAGGGGGAGTGAGCAGTTCTTC.

Turning to this clonotype: With a much larger clone just one base away, this may be a read error. The chain employs TRBV28 and TRBJ1-5, with a possible D match to TRBD1 (5 bases). This CDR3 has 16 residues. Germline V gene sequence: CDR1 MDHEN, CDR2 SYDVKM. In DNA, the CDR3 is TGTGCCAGCGGTTTAGAAAAACAGGCGGGCAATCAGCCCCAGCATTTT. As protein: CASGLEKQAGNQPQHF.

With regard to this clonotype: Germline is not matched at one junction end, which may reflect a read error. This sequence joins TRBV7-2 and TRBJ1-2, with D unclear. The germline V gene encodes CDR1 SGHTA and CDR2 FQGNSA. This CDR3 spans 14 amino acids. The CDR3 reads CASSLERFNYGCTF. DNA for the CDR3: TGTGCCAGCAGCTTAGAAAGATTTAACTATGGCTGCACCTTC.

This clonotype was detected a few times. The genes are TRBV20-1 and TRBJ2-7; TRBD1 agrees at 8 bases. V was clipped by 0 bases and J by 7 bases; unmatched bases: 5. The germline V gene has CDR1 DFQATT and CDR2 SNEGSKA (reference sequence). The CDR3 loop spans 13 amino acids. The chain's CDR3 is CSAREAGGWEQYF. In DNA, the CDR3 is TGCAGTGCTAGAGAGGCAGGGGGCTGGGAGCAGTACTTC.